The 25 T cell receptor beta chains listed next were all sequenced from one sample in a study of identifying expanded T cells in peripheral blood (dated by TCRdb to between 2018 and 2021). Receptor amplification or capture employed the immunoSEQ multiplex PCR assay. This is the immuneACCESS table as TCRdb keeps it, with only in-frame sequences that have V and J called. A part of the clones is gone; compared with another copy, unresolved V genes explain less than half, and the rest is unexplained. The sample contains 91,000 or so clones, 88% of them found a single time. 3.5% to 5% of the sample belongs to the ten largest clones. Sample: blood. Receptors were obtained from a person aged 18 to 70 in good health.

This clone was seen once. This sequence joins TRBV7-9 and TRBJ2-5; 8 nucleotides line up with TRBD1. The germline gives CDR1 SEHNR, CDR2 FQNEAQ (reference sequence). The CDR3 runs 14 residues. The V segment lost 3 bases and the J segment 5 bases; nucleotides outside the gene matches: 5. The CDR3 sequence is CASSFGQGWETQYF. As DNA, the CDR3 is TGTGCCAGCAGCTTTGGACAGGGATGGGAGACCCAGTACTTC.

The chain uses TRBV27 and TRBJ2-7; D gene unclear. Germline V gene sequence: CDR1 MNHEY, CDR2 SMNVEV (reference sequence). CDR3 length: 12 residues. Trimming removed 6 bases from V and 5 bases from J, with 11 bases in between. CDR3 sequence: CASRTPLDEQYF. CDR3 nucleotide sequence: TGTGCCAGCAGGACACCTCTGGACGAGCAGTACTTC.

The chain joins TRBV9 to TRBJ1-3; D ambiguous. This CDR3 spans 14 amino acids. V shed 4 bases and J shed 1 base, with 9 bases lying between them. Germline V gene data show CDR1 as SGDLS and CDR2 as YYNGEE. The CDR3 spells CASSSRRSGNTIYF. As DNA, the CDR3 is TGTGCCAGCAGCTCCCGGAGGTCTGGAAACACCATATATTTT.

The rearrangement uses TRBV6-4 and TRBJ2-3; 10 nucleotides align to TRBD2. There are 14 residues in the CDR3. Per the germline V gene, CDR1 is MRHNA and CDR2 is SNTAGT. Trimming at V came to 3 bases and at J to 8 bases, leaving 5 bases not matched to a gene. Here the CDR3 reads CASSESGGAGTQYF. The CDR3, as DNA: TGTGCCAGCAGTGAAAGCGGGGGGGCGGGTACGCAGTATTTT.

This clone appeared a few times. The chain uses TRBV2 and TRBJ1-1, with D possibly matching TRBD1 (6 bases). This CDR3 contains 11 residues. Germline V CDR1 and CDR2: SNHLY, FYNNEI. V shed 8 bases and J shed 10 bases, with 14 bases lying between them. For the CDR3, the DNA is TGTGCCAGCCCCGGGACATCAGGAGCTTTCTTT. Protein product: CASPGTSGAFF.

The rearrangement links TRBV4-1 to TRBJ2-3, with TRBD2 matching 10 bases. This CDR3 region has 18 residues. The germline V gene has CDR1 MGHRA and CDR2 YSYEKL. V gave up 2 bases and J gave up 2 bases; unmatched junction bases: 10. The chain's CDR3 is CASSQRVKAGGSTDTQYF. CDR3 coding DNA: TGCGCCAGCAGCCAAAGAGTAAAAGCGGGGGGGTCCACAGATACGCAGTATTTT.

The chain carries TRBV5-4 and TRBJ2-7, with a tentative D call TRBD2 (6 bases). The germline V and J ends were trimmed by 4 bases and 0 bases, with 20 bases remaining between them. The CDR3 runs 17 residues. Germline lookup yields CDR1 SGHNT and CDR2 YYREEE (reference sequence). The CDR3 spells CASSLGGIAGSSYEQYF. The CDR3 bases are TGTGCCAGCAGCCTGGGGGGAATCGCGGGTAGCTCCTACGAGCAGTACTTC.

The rearrangement uses TRBV5-4 and TRBJ2-7; the D is unclear. With 0 bases removed from V and 2 bases from J, the gap between germline ends came to 3 bases. This CDR3 contains 12 residues. From germline, CDR1 is SGHNT and CDR2 YYREEE (reference sequence). The CDR3 sequence: CASSLDTYEQYF. Here the CDR3 DNA reads TGTGCCAGCAGCTTGGACACCTACGAGCAGTACTTC.

The chain carries TRBV4-2 and TRBJ2-7, with a weak D call TRBD2 (5 bases). There are 15 residues in the CDR3. Trimming pared 0 bases from V and 2 bases from J, leaving 11 bases between. Germline V gene sequence: CDR1 LGHNA, CDR2 YNFKEQ. CDR3 in DNA: TGTGCCAGCAGCCAAGAGTGGGAGAAGACCTACGAGCAGTACTTC. This codes for CASSQEWEKTYEQYF.

The chain's CDR3 is CASSVVGFSGNTIYF. CDR3 DNA: TGTGCCAGCAGCGTAGTTGGTTTCTCTGGAAACACCATATATTTT. J is TRBJ1-3 and V is TRBV9; D remains ambiguous. Trimming removed 0 bases at V and 0 bases at J, with 7 bases between. Germline-derived CDR1 and CDR2 are SGDLS and YYNGEE. This CDR3 has 15 amino acids.

The chain joins TRBV7-9 to TRBJ2-7; D might be TRBD1 (6 bases). Trimming removed 4 bases from V and 0 bases from J, with 7 bases in between. The length of the CDR3 is 13 residues. Germline assignment: CDR1 SEHNR and CDR2 FQNEAQ (reference sequence). CDR3 loop: CASSWDNSYEQYF. The CDR3, as DNA: TGTGCCAGCAGCTGGGACAACTCCTACGAGCAGTACTTC.

The chain couples TRBV7-6 to TRBJ1-6; 9 bases fit TRBD1. This CDR3 has 15 amino acids. V shed 8 bases and J 6 bases; nucleotides not matched to a gene: 8. Germline V CDR1 and CDR2: SGHVS, FNYEAQ. CDR3 protein: CASGIGQGPNSPLHF. Written as DNA, the CDR3 is TGTGCCAGCGGCATTGGACAGGGGCCTAATTCACCCCTCCACTTT.

The V and J genes are TRBV28 and TRBJ1-4, with D perhaps matching TRBD1 (5 bases). CDR1 MDHEN and CDR2 SYDVKM come from the germline V gene. The CDR3 consists of 17 residues. Deletions cut 5 bases from V and 5 bases from J, with 21 bases between. The CDR3: CASSPIIERPGNEKLFF. The CDR3 bases are TGTGCCAGCAGTCCCATAATTGAACGGCCAGGGAATGAAAAACTGTTTTTT.

This clone was seen only once. V usage is TRBV7-7 and J usage is TRBJ2-2; weak D call: TRBD2 (6 bases). Germline assignment: CDR1 SSHAT and CDR2 FNYEAQ (reference sequence). V gave up 2 bases and J gave up 3 bases, with 13 bases separating them. The CDR3 is 16 residues long. The CDR3 sequence: CASSLLRGRDTGELFF. DNA of the CDR3: TGTGCCAGCAGCTTACTGCGGGGAAGGGACACCGGGGAGCTGTTTTTT.

This sequence joins TRBV2 and TRBJ2-2; the D gene is possibly TRBD2 (6 bases). Trimming cost V 7 bases and J 4 bases, with 13 bases left between them. Germline V lookup: CDR1 SNHLY, CDR2 FYNNEI. The CDR3 extends over 14 amino acids. CDR3 loop: CASIRGGSTGELFF. CDR3 nucleotides: TGTGCCAGCATTAGGGGAGGTAGCACCGGGGAGCTGTTTTTT.

This sequence joins TRBV30 and TRBJ2-1; possible D gene TRBD1, 5 bases. The CDR3 consists of 13 residues. V shed 7 bases and J shed 2 bases, with 12 bases lying between them. The V gene's germline CDR1 is GTSNPN and CDR2 SVGIG (reference sequence). The CDR3 DNA is TGTGCCTTCAGGGAAGGGGCCTACAATGAGCAGTTCTTC. This translates into CAFREGAYNEQFF.

This chain connects TRBV28 to TRBJ1-2; D perhaps matches TRBD1 (5 bases). Per the germline V gene, CDR1 is MDHEN and CDR2 is SYDVKM. The CDR3 covers 11 residues. Trimming stripped 6 bases from V and 7 bases from J, with 9 bases between. The CDR3 DNA is TGTGCCAGCAGATTGGGGGGTGGCTACACCTTC. This encodes CASRLGGGYTF.

The chain joins TRBV5-1 to TRBJ1-1, with D unresolved. Germline assignment: CDR1 SGHRS and CDR2 YFSETQ. The V end lost 2 bases, the J end lost 1 base, and 6 bases lay between the germline ends. The CDR3 contains 13 residues. The CDR3: CASSFSRNTEAFF. In nucleotides, the CDR3 is TGCGCCAGCAGCTTTAGTAGGAACACTGAAGCTTTCTTT.

The V call is TRBV7-2, the J call TRBJ2-3; maybe TRBD1 (6 bases). Germline CDR1 SGHTA, CDR2 FQGNSA. The CDR3 covers 15 residues. V was shortened by 1 base and J by 6 bases, with 14 bases between the two germline ends. This chain's CDR3 is CASSLDWGQSDTQYF. The CDR3 nucleotides are TGTGCCAGCAGCTTAGACTGGGGGCAATCGGATACGCAGTATTTT.

The V call is TRBV11-2, the J call TRBJ2-5; 8 bases fit TRBD1. From germline, CDR1 is SGHAT and CDR2 FQNNGV. The CDR3 has 14 residues. With V trimmed by 1 base and J by 2 bases, 0 bases remained unmatched. The DNA for the CDR3 is TGTGCCAGCAGCTTAGGGACAGGGCAAGAGACCCAGTACTTC. Amino acids: CASSLGTGQETQYF. The full variable domain, in which reference TRBV11-2 and TRBJ2-5 provide the parts outside the CDR3, is EAGVAQSPRYKIIEKRQSVAFWCNPISGHATLYWYQQILGQGPKLLIQFQNNGVVDDSQLPKDRFSAERLKGVDSTLKIQPAKLEDSAVYLCASSLGTGQETQYFGPGTRLLVL.

The chain links TRBV28 to TRBJ2-1, with 9 bases fitting TRBD2. The ends lost 3 bases at V and 6 bases at J; junction bases unmatched: 6. The germline V gene has CDR1 MDHEN and CDR2 SYDVKM. The CDR3 is 15 amino acids. DNA of the CDR3: TGTGCCAGCAGTTTGTTGGCGGGAGGGGGCAATGAGCAGTTCTTC. As protein: CASSLLAGGGNEQFF. Together with reference TRBV28 and TRBJ2-1, the CDR3 gives the full variable domain: DVKVTQSSRYLVKRTGEKVFLECVQDMDHENMFWYRQDPGLGLRLIYFSYDVKMKEKGDIPEGYSVSREKKERFSLILESASTNQTSMYLCASSLLAGGGNEQFFGPGTRLTVL.

The chain couples TRBV7-9 to TRBJ2-7; 10 nucleotides match TRBD2. The germline V gene has CDR1 SEHNR and CDR2 FQNEAQ (reference sequence). J was trimmed by 1 base and V by 3 bases; bases with no gene match: 6. The CDR3 extends over 16 amino acids. The CDR3 spells CASSFRTSGGSYEQYF. The CDR3 nucleotides are TGTGCCAGCAGCTTTCGGACTAGCGGAGGATCCTACGAGCAGTACTTC.

The gene calls are TRBV7-6 and TRBJ2-7; D gene uncertain. Germline CDR1 reads SGHVS; CDR2 reads FNYEAQ. The ends were cut back, 5 bases at V and 3 bases at J, with 8 bases in the middle. This CDR3 comprises 12 residues. In nucleotides, the CDR3 is TGTGCCAGCAGCCCAAATGGCTACGAGCAGTACTTC. Its protein product is CASSPNGYEQYF.

The chain has TRBV28 and TRBJ2-1; 9 bases map to TRBD2. Trimming removed 4 bases from V and 4 bases from J; junction bases left unmatched: 11. The length of the CDR3 is 17 residues. CDR1 is MDHEN and CDR2 is SYDVKM in the germline V gene. In DNA, the CDR3 is TGTGCCAGCAGTTCAGGCGGGGGGGTAGCGGGTTACAATGAGCAGTTCTTC. This translates into CASSSGGGVAGYNEQFF.

V usage is TRBV5-5 and J usage is TRBJ2-1; TRBD1 aligns across 7 bases. Germline lookup yields CDR1 SGHKS and CDR2 YYEKEE (reference sequence). The CDR3 has 14 residues. After removal of 2 bases from V and 5 bases from J, the junction contained 4 bases not matched to a gene. CDR3: CASSLRTGNNEQFF. CDR3 nucleotides: TGTGCCAGCAGCTTAAGGACAGGAAACAATGAGCAGTTCTTC.